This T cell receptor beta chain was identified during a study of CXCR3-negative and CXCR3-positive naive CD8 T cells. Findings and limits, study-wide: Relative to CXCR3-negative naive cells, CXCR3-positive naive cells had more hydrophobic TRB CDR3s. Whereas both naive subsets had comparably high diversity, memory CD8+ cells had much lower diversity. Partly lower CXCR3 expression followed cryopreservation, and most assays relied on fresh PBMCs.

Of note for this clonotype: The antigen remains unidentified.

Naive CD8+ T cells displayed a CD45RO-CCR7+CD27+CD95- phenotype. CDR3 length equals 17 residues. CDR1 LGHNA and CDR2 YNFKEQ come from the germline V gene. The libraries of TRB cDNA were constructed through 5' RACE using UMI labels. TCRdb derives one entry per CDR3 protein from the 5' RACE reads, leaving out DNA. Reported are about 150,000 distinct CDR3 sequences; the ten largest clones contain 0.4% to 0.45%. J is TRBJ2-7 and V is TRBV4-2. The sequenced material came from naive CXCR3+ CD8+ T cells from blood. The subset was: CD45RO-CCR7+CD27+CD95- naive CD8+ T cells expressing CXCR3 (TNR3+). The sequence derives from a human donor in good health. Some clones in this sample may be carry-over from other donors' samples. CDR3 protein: CASSQEGSGPTLYEQYF.